The 20 T cell receptor beta chains in this list originate from one sample, sequenced in a study of blood T cell repertoires in COVID-19. Using immunoSEQ multiplex PCR, the repertoire was profiled, and TCRdb retains in-frame clones only, with some absent. The repertoire has hundreds of thousands of clones, roughly nine tenths of them found once; the top ten carry roughly 3%. The sequenced sample was peripheral blood. The receptors stem from a man younger than 30 with active or convalescent COVID-19.

The rearrangement joins TRBV19 to TRBJ2-1; possible D gene TRBD2, 5 bases. This CDR3 region has 13 residues. CDR1 is LNHDA, CDR2 SQIVND, per germline (reference sequence). The germline V and J ends were trimmed by 4 bases and 4 bases, with 8 bases remaining between them. The CDR3 loop reads CASSKTGYNEQFF. The CDR3, as DNA: TGTGCCAGTAGTAAGACGGGATACAATGAGCAGTTCTTC.

This chain connects TRBV5-1 to TRBJ1-1, with 7 bases identical to TRBD1. The CDR3 is 14 residues long. With 6 bases clipped from V and 0 bases from J, the junction kept 5 bases outside the gene matches. Per germline, CDR1 SGHRS and CDR2 YFSETQ. The CDR3 is CASTPGQVNTEAFF. Here the CDR3 DNA reads TGCGCCAGCACCCCAGGACAGGTGAACACTGAAGCTTTCTTT.

J is TRBJ2-1 and V is TRBV10-3; D is ambiguous. Per germline, CDR1 ENHRY and CDR2 SYGVKD. This CDR3 comprises 16 residues. The ends were cut back, 4 bases at V and 6 bases at J, with 19 bases in the middle. CDR3 coding DNA: TGTGCCATCAGTGCGATTGCGGTAGACCCCTCCAATGAGCAGTTCTTC. Its translation is CAISAIAVDPSNEQFF.

This rearrangement joins TRBV7-9 to TRBJ1-1, with D possibly TRBD1 on 6 matching bases. Germline V CDR1 and CDR2: SEHNR, FQNEAQ (reference sequence). This CDR3 has 15 amino acids. V lost 5 bases, J lost 2 bases, and 15 bases lay in between. CDR3 bases: TGTGCCAGCAGCCCTAAAACACAGGGAAACACTGAAGCTTTCTTT. Amino acid sequence: CASSPKTQGNTEAFF.

The chain recombines TRBV6-6 with TRBJ1-2; D gene unclear. The CDR3 loop spans 15 amino acids. Per the germline V gene, CDR1 is MNHNY and CDR2 is SVGAGI (reference sequence). V dropped 7 bases and J dropped 2 bases, with 17 bases sitting between them. The CDR3 protein is CASTRRGGENYGYTF. CDR3 DNA: TGTGCCAGCACCCGACGGGGAGGAGAAAACTATGGCTACACCTTC.

This clone was counted only a few times. The V gene is TRBV27, the J gene TRBJ2-7; perhaps TRBD1 as D (5 bases). Trimming took 6 bases from V and 7 from J, leaving 16 bases between them. Germline V gene data show CDR1 as MNHEY and CDR2 as SMNVEV (reference sequence). This CDR3 region has 13 residues. CDR3 nucleotides: TGTGCCAGCAGAGGTCAGGGCCGGATGGAGCAGTACTTC. Protein product: CASRGQGRMEQYF.

The chain has TRBV15 and TRBJ1-1; D is uncertain. The CDR3 loop spans 16 amino acids. Germline lookup yields CDR1 LNHNV and CDR2 YYDKDF (reference sequence). Deletions cut 0 bases from V and 7 bases from J, with 18 bases between. The CDR3 DNA is TGTGCCACCAGCAGAGATCAGTTACAGCTGGGTTATGAAGCTTTCTTT. Translation: CATSRDQLQLGYEAFF. Filled out from reference TRBV15 and TRBJ1-1, the complete variable domain reads DAMVIQNPRYQVTQFGKPVTLSCSQTLNHNVMYWYQQKSSQAPKLLFHYYDKDFNNEADTPDNFQSRRPNTSFCFLDIRSPGLGDTAMYLCATSRDQLQLGYEAFFGQGTRLTVV.

The rearrangement links TRBV14 to TRBJ2-7; 9 positions agree with TRBD1. Unmatched junction bases numbered 9, after V lost 0 bases and J lost 6 bases. Germline assignment: CDR1 SGHDN and CDR2 FVKESK. The CDR3 spans 16 residues. CDR3 protein: CASSQDSPGQGGEQYF. CDR3 nucleotide sequence: TGTGCCAGCAGCCAAGATTCGCCGGGACAGGGAGGCGAGCAGTACTTC.

The V and J genes are TRBV10-1 and TRBJ1-1; D perhaps matches TRBD1 (5 bases). The CDR3 is made up of 14 amino acids. V was clipped by 10 bases and J by 1 base, with 16 bases between them. CDR1 is WNHNN, CDR2 SYGVQD, per germline (reference sequence). The CDR3 bases are TGCGCCAACCATCTAGACAGTTCGAACACTGAAGCTTTCTTT. Its protein product is CANHLDSSNTEAFF.

This clone was seen a single time. This chain links TRBV27 with TRBJ2-1; TRBD1 matches 8 bases. The CDR3 totals 13 residues. The germline V gene encodes CDR1 MNHEY and CDR2 SMNVEV (reference sequence). V lost 5 bases, J lost 7 bases, and 4 bases stayed unmatched. DNA of the CDR3: TGTGCCAGCAGTATACAGGGGGGAAATGAGCAGTTCTTC. The encoded protein is CASSIQGGNEQFF.

The rearrangement joins TRBV3-1 (or the pseudogene TRBV3-2) to TRBJ1-4; TRBD1 matches 8 bases. Germline-derived CDR1 and CDR2 are LGHDT and YNNKEL (reference sequence). After removal of 4 bases from V and 3 bases from J, the junction contained 7 bases not matched to a gene. This CDR3 contains 16 residues. The CDR3 DNA reads TGTGCCAGCAGCCCTACAGGGGGTACGGCTAATGAAAAACTGTTTTTT. Amino acids: CASSPTGGTANEKLFF.

This chain links TRBV5-6 with TRBJ1-2; a possible D gene is TRBD1 (5 bases). V was pared by 0 bases and J by 7 bases, with 13 bases between. The CDR3 contains 14 residues. The germline CDR1 and CDR2 sequences are SGHDT and YYEEEE. CDR3 bases: TGTGCCAGCAGCTTGGTACAGGCCCTCGTTGGCTACACCTTC. Translating gives CASSLVQALVGYTF.

The chain recombines TRBV7-2 with TRBJ1-1; tentative D call: TRBD1 (5 bases). V was trimmed by 2 bases and J by 2 bases, leaving 21 bases between them. The CDR3 is 18 residues long. From germline, CDR1 is SGHTA and CDR2 FQGNSA. Written as DNA, the CDR3 is TGTGCCAGCAGCTTAAAAGCCTCTAGGGGAATAAGAAACACTGAAGCTTTCTTT. It is translated as CASSLKASRGIRNTEAFF.

The chain carries TRBV10-3 and TRBJ1-3; tentative D call: TRBD1 (5 bases). Germline-derived CDR1 and CDR2 are ENHRY and SYGVKD. This CDR3 is 15 amino acids long. Trimming stripped 7 bases from V and 0 bases from J, with 13 bases between. In DNA form, the CDR3 reads TGTGCCATCAAGCTACAGGAGAGCTCTGGAAACACCATATATTTT. As protein: CAIKLQESSGNTIYF.

The chain uses TRBV7-2 and TRBJ2-4, with D possibly matching TRBD2 (6 bases). V was pared by 2 bases and J by 1 base, with 18 bases between. This CDR3 is built from 18 residues. CDR1 and CDR2 (germline): SGHTA, FQGNSA. CDR3 sequence: CASSLSAGRVTAKNIQYF. CDR3 DNA sequence: TGTGCCAGCAGCTTATCCGCGGGACGAGTGACTGCCAAAAACATTCAGTACTTC.

The V call is TRBV6-2 or TRBV6-3, the J call TRBJ2-1, with 16 bases lining up with TRBD2. Unmatched junction bases numbered 8, after V lost 5 bases and J lost 10 bases. Germline V gives CDR1 MNHEY, CDR2 SVGEGT. The CDR3 spans 16 residues. The CDR3 reads CASSLTGTSGRGEQFF. Here the CDR3 DNA reads TGTGCCAGCAGTCTAACCGGGACTAGCGGGAGGGGGGAGCAGTTCTTC.

The genes are TRBV11-2 and TRBJ2-3; TRBD2 matches at 12 bases. The V and J ends lost 1 base and 11 bases, in that order; junction bases with no gene match: 7. The CDR3 runs to 15 residues. Germline V CDR1 and CDR2: SGHAT, FQNNGV. The CDR3 sequence: CASSLASGGADGQYF. The CDR3 bases are TGTGCCAGCAGCTTAGCTAGCGGGGGGGCCGATGGGCAGTATTTT. The whole variable domain, remainder taken from reference TRBV11-2 and TRBJ2-3, is EAGVAQSPRYKIIEKRQSVAFWCNPISGHATLYWYQQILGQGPKLLIQFQNNGVVDDSQLPKDRFSAERLKGVDSTLKIQPAKLEDSAVYLCASSLASGGADGQYFGPGTRLTVL.

The gene calls are TRBV19 and TRBJ1-5; no firm D call. Germline V gives CDR1 LNHDA, CDR2 SQIVND (reference sequence). CDR3 length: 18 amino acids. The V end was cut by 0 bases, the J end by 0 bases, with 15 bases between. The DNA of the CDR3 is TGTGCCAGTAGTATAGACCACCTTTCCGCTACTAGCAATCAGCCCCAGCATTTT. Amino acid sequence: CASSIDHLSATSNQPQHF.

This clone has only one observation. The chain uses TRBV7-9 and TRBJ1-2; no reliable D call. The CDR3 length is 15 residues. The V end was cut by 0 bases, the J end by 0 bases, with 8 bases between. Germline V lookup: CDR1 SEHNR, CDR2 FQNEAQ (reference sequence). CDR3 amino acids: CASSLASPANYGYTF. The DNA for the CDR3 is TGTGCCAGCAGCTTAGCCTCTCCAGCTAACTATGGCTACACCTTC.

In DNA form, the CDR3 reads TGTGCCAGAGAGGGGGGGCAGGGGCGCACAGATACGCAGTATTTT. Its protein product is CAREGGQGRTDTQYF. This chain links TRBV5-3 with TRBJ2-3; D possibly corresponds to TRBD2 (7 bases). TRBV5-3 is an ORF for which the function is uncertain. This CDR3 is built from 15 residues. Trimming removed 7 bases from V and 1 base from J, with 16 bases in between.